This TCR beta chain was captured in a study of cytomegalovirus exposure and HLA in healthy donors. 13 Jbeta primers and 60 Vbeta primers were used for the PCR. Sequenced by immunoSEQ multiplex PCR; TCRdb stores in-frame clones only, minus some. The table has 180,000 or so clones, 75% to 80% seen once. The clonotype was recovered from a man in his fifties in good health and CMV-seropositive. Sequencing input: PBMCs.

CDR3 sequence reads: CASSERVGQTWNTEAFF. The CDR3 bases are TGTGCCAGCAGTGAACGAGTCGGACAGACTTGGAACACTGAAGCTTTCTTT. V and J are TRBV6-1 and TRBJ1-1; D may be TRBD1 (6 bases). V was cut by 2 bases and J by 1 base, with 17 bases left in between. The CDR3 extends over 17 amino acids. Per germline, CDR1 MNHNS and CDR2 SASEGT.